Listed below are T cell receptor beta chains from one sample, sequenced in a study of T cell clonotyping in hematopoietic cell transplantation. This table comes from immunoSEQ multiplex PCR, and its TCRdb copy is limited to in-frame clones, with some not included. The sample includes roughly 10,000 clones, approximately 84% of them seen just once. Sequencing used PBMCs, obtained at the time of graft-versus-host disease after allogeneic stem cell transplant. These receptors all come from a male patient aged 60 to 75 who had an allogeneic stem cell transplant from an unrelated donor, so the T cells may come from the graft donor. Some clones in this sample may be carry-over from other donors' samples. The conserved cysteine and the conserved F or W are not part of the CDR3 here. Fields, in order: V gene, CDR3 protein.

v_gene: TRBV5-1; CDR3aa: ASSLASESYEQY
v_gene: TRBV4-3; CDR3aa: ASSQDSAANQPQH
v_gene: TRBV27; CDR3aa: ASSLTGNLNQPQH
v_gene: TRBV7-9; CDR3aa: ASSSQGLYEQY
v_gene: TRBV27; CDR3aa: ASSRQGATGYT
v_gene: TRBV2; CDR3aa: ASIVGLGYT
v_gene: TRBV7-8; CDR3aa: ASSPSGATNEKLF
v_gene: TRBV4-3; CDR3aa: ASSQDLSGAYEQY
v_gene: TRBV7-2; CDR3aa: ASSLGGGGHNEQF
v_gene: TRBV5-6; CDR3aa: ASSLETGGSYT
v_gene: TRBV6-5; CDR3aa: ASSMGAGEKLF
v_gene: TRBV4-1; CDR3aa: ASSQALSGPMREQY
v_gene: TRBV29-1; CDR3aa: SVLPLGTDTQY
v_gene: TRBV7-3; CDR3aa: ASSLDGYNSPLH
v_gene: TRBV6-6; CDR3aa: ASSPFTREAF
v_gene: TRBV7-2; CDR3aa: ASSFSTDTQY
v_gene: TRBV30; CDR3aa: AWRLGTVGGYT
v_gene: TRBV28; CDR3aa: ASSLGRVPQH
v_gene: TRBV4-1; CDR3aa: ASSQRTPANYGYT
v_gene: TRBV27; CDR3aa: ASSLTEREANEQF
v_gene: TRBV18; CDR3aa: ASSPGQGYQPQH
v_gene: TRBV7-2; CDR3aa: ASSLGRFNSPLH
v_gene: TRBV6-1; CDR3aa: ASSLDRNEKLF
v_gene: TRBV19; CDR3aa: ASMSSEGRDYQPQH
v_gene: TRBV6-6; CDR3aa: ASRARGASGGNEQF
v_gene: TRBV4-3; CDR3aa: ASSQESLAGVNQETQY
v_gene: TRBV5-1; CDR3aa: ASSLNGARETQY
v_gene: TRBV2; CDR3aa: ASSEETGEKLF
v_gene: TRBV5-8; CDR3aa: ASSPPDIGRTIY
v_gene: TRBV4-3; CDR3aa: ASSQNHLNEKLF
v_gene: TRBV11-2; CDR3aa: ASSLELAIYEQY
v_gene: TRBV7-9; CDR3aa: ASSFRTGSTGELF
v_gene: TRBV7-2; CDR3aa: ASSLGLARYNEQF
v_gene: TRBV7-2; CDR3aa: ASSAQGYEQY
v_gene: TRBV2; CDR3aa: ASGRQGTGTYEQY
v_gene: TRBV4-3; CDR3aa: ASSQTGVTGELF
v_gene: TRBV5-6; CDR3aa: ASSLGGTTNEKLF
v_gene: TRBV5-6; CDR3aa: ASSLPIGEQY
v_gene: TRBV9; CDR3aa: ASSVRTGDSPLH
v_gene: TRBV23-1; CDR3aa: ASSRLLGNNEQF
v_gene: TRBV18; CDR3aa: ASSQGAGSNQPQH
v_gene: TRBV5-6; CDR3aa: ASSTWGRGGVEQH
v_gene: TRBV6-5; CDR3aa: ASRVGSGVSYEQY
v_gene: TRBV2; CDR3aa: ASRADFYNSPLH
v_gene: TRBV9; CDR3aa: ASSVGGDKSEKLF
v_gene: TRBV10-3; CDR3aa: AISSGTGFEKLF
v_gene: TRBV5-8; CDR3aa: ASSLSQVRYGYT
v_gene: TRBV19; CDR3aa: ASRSPARFGPVEQY
v_gene: TRBV10-3; CDR3aa: AISESSKKAREQY
v_gene: TRBV15; CDR3aa: ATSRVFQNTMNTEAF
v_gene: TRBV7-6; CDR3aa: ASSLSIAVNTGELF
v_gene: TRBV5-1; CDR3aa: ASSLTGGPYEQY
v_gene: TRBV7-8; CDR3aa: ASSFSSGGPDTQY
v_gene: TRBV4-3; CDR3aa: ASSQDVGREQF
v_gene: TRBV7-2; CDR3aa: ASSLVPGMAGNTIY
v_gene: TRBV2; CDR3aa: ASRPDRATNEKLF
v_gene: TRBV29-1; CDR3aa: SAQGSGANVLT
v_gene: TRBV5-1; CDR3aa: ASSSVAGGTDTQY
v_gene: TRBV29-1; CDR3aa: SVERGQGAYEQY